This T cell receptor beta chain was observed in a study of T-cell memory formation after mild COVID-19. The study, taken as a whole, reports: Memory sampled before infection contained some responding clones, suggesting cross-reactive memory joined. Contracting CD4+ clones lay largely in CM and EM, with CD8+ ones residing in EMRA.

A single record per CDR3 protein comes from TCRdb applying MiXCR to the 5' RACE reads. This sample yields more than 150,000 distinct CDR3 sequences, of which roughly 23% are seen a single time; 23% belongs to the top ten. On this clonotype itself: The antigen is undetermined.

The CDR3 totals 14 residues. V shed 7 bases and J 9 bases; nucleotides not matched to a gene: 11. The chain employs TRBV12-3 or TRBV12-4 and TRBJ2-1; 8 positions match TRBD2. Sequenced: PBMCs or a T cell subset sorted from them (not recorded which). This TCR derives from an adult woman who had mild COVID-19 (a few samples of this study predate the infection). Cell type and time point are not known. The chain's CDR3 is CASTRGLDWLEQFF. The CDR3 DNA sequence: TGTGCCAGCACCAGGGGACTAGATTGGCTTGAGCAGTTCTTC.